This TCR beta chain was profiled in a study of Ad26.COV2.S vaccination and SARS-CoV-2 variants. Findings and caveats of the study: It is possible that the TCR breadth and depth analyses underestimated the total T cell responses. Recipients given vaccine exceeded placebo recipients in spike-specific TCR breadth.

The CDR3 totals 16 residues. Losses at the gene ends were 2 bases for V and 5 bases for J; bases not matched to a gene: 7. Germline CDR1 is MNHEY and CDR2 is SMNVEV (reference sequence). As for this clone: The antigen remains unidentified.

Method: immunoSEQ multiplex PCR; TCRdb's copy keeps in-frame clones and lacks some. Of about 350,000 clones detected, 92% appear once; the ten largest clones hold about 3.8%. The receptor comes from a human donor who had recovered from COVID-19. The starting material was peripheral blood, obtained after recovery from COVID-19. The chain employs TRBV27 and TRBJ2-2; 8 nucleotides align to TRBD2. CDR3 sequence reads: CASSLSRASGTGELFF. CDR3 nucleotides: TGTGCCAGCAGTTTAAGTAGGGCTAGCGGGACCGGGGAGCTGTTTTTT.